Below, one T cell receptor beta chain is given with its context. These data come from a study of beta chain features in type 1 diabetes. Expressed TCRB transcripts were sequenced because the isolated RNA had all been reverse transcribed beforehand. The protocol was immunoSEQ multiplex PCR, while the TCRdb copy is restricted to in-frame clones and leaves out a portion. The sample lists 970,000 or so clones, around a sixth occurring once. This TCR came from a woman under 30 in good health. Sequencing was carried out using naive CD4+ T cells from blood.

The CDR3, as DNA: TGCAGTGCTAGAGATGCGAGGACCCAGTACTTC. It encodes CSARDARTQYF. The chain joins TRBV20-1 to TRBJ2-5; D unclear. Trimming shortened V by 0 bases and J by 7 bases, and 6 bases separated the two germline ends. The germline CDR1 and CDR2 sequences are DFQATT and SNEGSKA (reference sequence). This CDR3 has 11 amino acids.